Listed here are 20 T cell receptor beta chains from one sample, sequenced in a study of CD8 T cells in Susac syndrome. With random hexamers, 0.5 to 1 ug RNA was reverse transcribed. TCRdb re-derived calls from the immunoSEQ multiplex PCR reads in MiXCR, one entry per CDR3 protein. The sample carries 200,000 to 250,000 distinct CDR3 sequences, around 93% recorded once. Material: CD4+ T cells from PBMCs. Receptor source: a human donor with multiple sclerosis.

This clonotype appeared a single time. The rearrangement links TRBV12-3 or TRBV12-4 to TRBJ2-5; TRBD2 matches 13 bases. This CDR3 has 14 residues. J gave up 5 bases and V 7 bases, and 4 bases lay outside the gene matches. The CDR3 loop reads CASKPGLAGETQYF. The CDR3 nucleotides read TGTGCCAGCAAGCCGGGACTAGCGGGGGAGACCCAGTACTTC.

V and J are TRBV5-1 and TRBJ1-5; 7 nucleotides align to TRBD1. Germline lookup yields CDR1 SGHRS and CDR2 YFSETQ. CDR3 length: 13 amino acids. The ends lost 0 bases at V and 8 bases at J; junction bases unmatched: 2. This chain's CDR3 is CASSLEGGEPQHF. For the CDR3, the DNA is TGCGCCAGCAGCTTGGAAGGGGGCGAGCCCCAGCATTTT.

The CDR3, as DNA: TGCGCCAGCGCACCCCTAGCGGGGGGGGGTTACGAGCAGTACTTC. Translated, it gives CASAPLAGGGYEQYF. The rearrangement joins TRBV5-1 to TRBJ2-7; 12 nucleotides match TRBD2. The CDR3 runs to 15 residues. Germline V gene sequence: CDR1 SGHRS, CDR2 YFSETQ. Trimming took 7 bases from V and 4 from J; bases not matched to a gene: 9.

The chain employs TRBV14 and TRBJ1-1; 8 bases fit TRBD1. Germline V CDR1 and CDR2: SGHDN, FVKESK. The V gene end was trimmed by 4 bases and the J gene end by 4 bases; junction bases not matched to a gene: 11. CDR3 size: 16 residues. The DNA for the CDR3 is TGTGCCAGCAGCCCCAATGTCCAAACAGGGGGCACTGAAGCTTTCTTT. It encodes CASSPNVQTGGTEAFF.

The rearrangement joins TRBV19 to TRBJ1-2; the D is unclear. CDR1 is LNHDA and CDR2 is SQIVND in the germline V gene (reference sequence). This CDR3 contains 11 residues. The germline V and J ends were trimmed by 3 bases and 6 bases, with 5 bases remaining between them. The CDR3 here is CASSMRNGYTF. CDR3 bases: TGTGCCAGTAGTATGAGGAATGGCTACACCTTC.

This clonotype showed up just a few times. The rearrangement uses TRBV6-6 and TRBJ2-1; perhaps TRBD1 as D (5 bases). Germline V gene sequence: CDR1 MNHNY, CDR2 SVGAGI (reference sequence). The CDR3 consists of 11 residues. V dropped 6 bases and J dropped 9 bases, with 9 bases sitting between them. This CDR3 reads CASSQDSEQFF. CDR3 sequence (DNA): TGTGCCAGCAGCCAAGACAGTGAGCAGTTCTTC.

The chain combines TRBV19 with TRBJ1-2; TRBD1 matches at 7 bases. CDR3 length: 16 residues. The junction had 11 bases not matched to a gene; V was cut back by 3 bases and J by 4 bases. Germline V gene lookup returns CDR1 LNHDA and CDR2 SQIVND (reference sequence). The CDR3 sequence is CASSIVELDRTYGYTF. For the CDR3, the DNA is TGTGCCAGTAGTATTGTGGAACTGGACAGGACCTATGGCTACACCTTC.

The chain has TRBV9 and TRBJ1-5; D ambiguous. The CDR3 runs 16 residues. The germline V gene encodes CDR1 SGDLS and CDR2 YYNGEE. The V and J ends lost 4 bases and 1 base respectively, with 15 bases between them. The CDR3 nucleotides are TGTGCCAGCAGCCTCAGCAAGGGTCGCAGCAATCAGCCCCAGCATTTT. Encoded protein: CASSLSKGRSNQPQHF.

About this clonotype itself: One end of the junction fails to match germline, which may point to a read error. The chain uses TRBV7-7 and TRBJ2-1, with 9 bases identical to TRBD2. The CDR3 is 14 residues long. Germline lookup yields CDR1 SSHAT and CDR2 FNYEAQ (reference sequence). In DNA form, the CDR3 reads TGTGCTAGCAGCTTAGGCAGCGGGAGGAATGAGCAGTTCTTC. Translated: CASSLGSGRNEQFF.

V usage is TRBV7-2 and J usage is TRBJ1-1, with 7 bases identical to TRBD1. The V and J ends lost 5 bases and 7 bases, in that order; junction bases with no gene match: 10. This CDR3 is 14 amino acids long. In germline, CDR1 is SGHTA, CDR2 FQGNSA. This CDR3 is CASSTQGGWLEAFF. The CDR3 DNA reads TGTGCCAGCAGCACTCAGGGGGGTTGGCTTGAAGCTTTCTTT.

This sequence joins TRBV19 and TRBJ1-2; D call uncertain. Germline assignment: CDR1 LNHDA and CDR2 SQIVND (reference sequence). CDR3 length: 15 residues. V dropped 7 bases and J dropped 4 bases, with 19 bases sitting between them. The CDR3 nucleotides read TGTGCCAGTATAGAAACTGCCCGGCGGAGCTATGGCTACACCTTC. Translation: CASIETARRSYGYTF.

This chain joins TRBV6-1 and TRBJ1-1, with D unclear. The CDR3 is 15 amino acids. The germline gives CDR1 MNHNS, CDR2 SASEGT. The ends were cut back, 6 bases at V and 3 bases at J, with 17 bases in the middle. The chain's CDR3 is CASRSPSVSYTEAFF. CDR3 sequence (DNA): TGTGCCAGCAGATCCCCCTCCGTTTCGTACACTGAAGCTTTCTTT.

The chain is built from TRBV12-3 or TRBV12-4 and TRBJ1-2; 7 bases are a match to TRBD1. The trim removed 3 bases at V and 7 bases at J, leaving 11 bases unmatched. CDR3 length: 15 amino acids. Written as DNA, the CDR3 is TGTGCCAGCAGTTTCCACAGGGGCTATATCGGTGGCTACACCTTC. It specifies CASSFHRGYIGGYTF.

This sequence joins TRBV27 and TRBJ1-5; D gene ambiguous. V gave up 5 bases and J gave up 4 bases, with 12 bases separating them. The CDR3 length is 14 residues. CDR1 and CDR2 from the germline V gene are MNHEY and SMNVEV (reference sequence). CDR3 sequence reads: CASSPPGANQPQHF. The CDR3 DNA reads as TGTGCCAGCAGTCCCCCGGGAGCAAATCAGCCCCAGCATTTT.

V usage is TRBV3-1 and J usage is TRBJ2-7; maybe TRBD1 (6 bases). V lost 4 bases and J lost 2, with 18 bases in between. The CDR3 contains 16 residues. Per germline, CDR1 LGHDT and CDR2 YNNKEL (reference sequence). In DNA form, the CDR3 reads TGTGCCAGCAGCCGAACCACCGCGAGGGGGACCTACGAGCAGTACTTC. Translated, it gives CASSRTTARGTYEQYF.

The chain combines TRBV25-1 with TRBJ1-4, with 10 positions matching TRBD1. This CDR3 has 14 amino acids. Germline V gene lookup returns CDR1 MGHDK and CDR2 SYGVNS. The V gene end was trimmed by 4 bases and the J gene end by 8 bases; junction bases not matched to a gene: 4. This CDR3 reads CASSGDRGPEKLFF. Written as DNA, the CDR3 is TGTGCCAGCAGTGGCGACAGGGGGCCGGAAAAACTGTTTTTT.

The genes are TRBV3-1 and TRBJ1-6; tentatively, D is TRBD1 (6 bases). CDR1 and CDR2 (germline): LGHDT, YNNKEL (reference sequence). With 4 bases removed from V and 4 bases from J, the gap between germline ends came to 23 bases. This CDR3 has 19 residues. CDR3: CASSPPEPSGEKYNSPLHF. The CDR3 DNA follows: TGTGCCAGCAGCCCCCCCGAACCTTCAGGGGAAAAGTATAATTCACCCCTCCACTTT.

This chain joins TRBV11-2 and TRBJ2-7; 15 bases agree with TRBD2. Germline CDR1 and CDR2: SGHAT and FQNNGV. There are 17 residues in the CDR3. The J segment lost 4 bases and the V segment lost 5 bases, leaving 9 bases of the junction unmatched. The CDR3 DNA follows: TGTGCCAGCAGCCCATACCCCGGACTAGCGGGAGGGTACGAGCAGTACGTC. The encoded protein is CASSPYPGLAGGYEQYV.

The chain links TRBV28 to TRBJ1-1; 7 bases map to TRBD1. After removal of 3 bases from V and 3 bases from J, the junction contained 4 bases not matched to a gene. Germline CDR1 and CDR2: MDHEN and SYDVKM. This CDR3 is built from 14 residues. The CDR3 protein is CASSFSTGDTEAFF. The CDR3 nucleotides are TGTGCCAGCAGTTTCAGCACAGGGGACACTGAAGCTTTCTTT.

J is TRBJ2-7 and V is TRBV30; D is ambiguous. Germline V CDR1 and CDR2: GTSNPN, SVGIG (reference sequence). Trimming left V 2 bases short and J 3 bases short, with 17 bases between. The CDR3 is 15 residues long. This CDR3 reads CAWSPRLNLDYEQYF. In nucleotides, the CDR3 is TGTGCCTGGAGTCCCCGTTTAAATCTCGACTACGAGCAGTACTTC.